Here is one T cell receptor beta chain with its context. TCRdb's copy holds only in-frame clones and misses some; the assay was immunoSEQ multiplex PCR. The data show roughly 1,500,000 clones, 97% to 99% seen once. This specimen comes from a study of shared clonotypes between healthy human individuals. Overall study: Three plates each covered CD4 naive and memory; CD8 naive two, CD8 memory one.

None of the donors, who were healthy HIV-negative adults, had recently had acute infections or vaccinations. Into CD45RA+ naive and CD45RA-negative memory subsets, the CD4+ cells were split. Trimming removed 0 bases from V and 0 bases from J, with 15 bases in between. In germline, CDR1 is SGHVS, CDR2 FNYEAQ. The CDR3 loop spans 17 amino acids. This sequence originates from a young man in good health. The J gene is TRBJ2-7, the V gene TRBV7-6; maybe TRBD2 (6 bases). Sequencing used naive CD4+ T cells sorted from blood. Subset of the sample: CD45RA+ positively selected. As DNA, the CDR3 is TGTGCCAGCAGCTTAGCGGTAGGGACTGGACGCTCCTACGAGCAGTACTTC. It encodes CASSLAVGTGRSYEQYF.